The 30 T cell receptor beta chains given below trace back to one sample, sequenced in a study of T cell responses to AZD1222 COVID-19 vaccine. TCRdb keeps only in-frame clones here, not all; method: immunoSEQ multiplex PCR. Its table lists about 140,000 clones. The specimen was peripheral blood. These receptors came from an adult in good health.

This chain joins TRBV6-1 and TRBJ1-2; D remains ambiguous. The CDR3 length is 15 residues. Between the trimmed V and J ends, which lost 1 base and 4 bases, there was a span of 13 bases. Germline assignment: CDR1 MNHNS and CDR2 SASEGT. The CDR3 nucleotides are TGTGCCAGCAGTGAAGAGACGGTAAAATTCTATGGCTACACCTTC. This sequence encodes CASSEETVKFYGYTF.

The gene calls are TRBV5-4 and TRBJ2-1; maybe TRBD2 (6 bases). Trimming cost V 3 bases and J 8 bases, with 9 bases left between them. CDR1 is SGHNT and CDR2 is YYREEE in the germline V gene (reference sequence). The CDR3 runs 12 residues. The CDR3 is CASSSEGYEQFF. The CDR3 DNA sequence: TGTGCCAGCAGCTCGGAGGGGTATGAGCAGTTCTTC.

In DNA, the CDR3 is TGTGCCAGCGGAATTAGACAGGGAGGAAATGAAAAACTGTTTTTT. Residues: CASGIRQGGNEKLFF. V usage is TRBV5-4 and J usage is TRBJ1-4; TRBD1 aligns across 7 bases. Looked up from germline, CDR1 is SGHNT and CDR2 is YYREEE (reference sequence). Trimming at V came to 7 bases and at J to 5 bases, leaving 11 bases not matched to a gene. This CDR3 has 15 residues.

The chain combines TRBV12-3 or TRBV12-4 with TRBJ2-5; D unclear. CDR3 length equals 12 residues. The V end was cut by 5 bases, the J end by 5 bases, with 9 bases between. The CDR3 DNA is TGTGCCAGCAGTAGCCGTCGGGAGACCCAGTACTTC. The encoded protein is CASSSRRETQYF.

The CDR3 protein is CASSPTGGRGYTF. The CDR3 bases are TGTGCCAGCAGCCCTACAGGGGGCCGTGGCTACACCTTC. The chain has TRBV11-2 and TRBJ1-2, with 9 bases that match TRBD1. The CDR3 extends over 13 amino acids. CDR1 is SGHAT, CDR2 FQNNGV, per germline. With 5 bases clipped from V and 7 bases from J, the junction kept 5 bases outside the gene matches.

The V gene is TRBV14, the J gene TRBJ1-1; D not resolved. Germline V gives CDR1 SGHDN, CDR2 FVKESK. This CDR3 is built from 14 residues. V was trimmed by 4 bases and J by 0 bases, leaving 9 bases between them. CDR3 bases: TGTGCCAGCAGCCTTCACCCAATGAACACTGAAGCTTTCTTT. This sequence encodes CASSLHPMNTEAFF. Full variable domain (rest looked up from reference TRBV14 and TRBJ1-1): EAGVTQFPSHSVIEKGQTVTLRCDPISGHDNLYWYRRVMGKEIKFLLHFVKESKQDESGMPNNRFLAERTGGTYSTLKVQPAELEDSGVYFCASSLHPMNTEAFFGQGTRLTVV.

The chain links TRBV6-2 or TRBV6-3 to TRBJ1-2; no reliable D call. The germline CDR1 and CDR2 sequences are MNHEY and SVGEGT. CDR3 size: 12 residues. The V end was cut by 2 bases, the J end by 7 bases, with 8 bases between. CDR3 sequence: CASSYAVVGYTF. The CDR3, as DNA: TGTGCCAGCAGTTACGCTGTAGTTGGCTACACCTTC.

The J gene is TRBJ2-7, the V gene TRBV19; D is possibly TRBD1 or TRBD2 (5 bases each). Between the trimmed V and J ends, which lost 6 bases and 0 bases, there was a span of 12 bases. This CDR3 has 14 amino acids. Per germline, CDR1 LNHDA and CDR2 SQIVND (reference sequence). The CDR3 loop reads CASSQGRLSYEQYF. For the CDR3, the DNA is TGTGCCAGTAGCCAGGGACGGCTCTCCTACGAGCAGTACTTC.

The chain has TRBV6-2 or TRBV6-3 and TRBJ2-5; TRBD2 matches 10 bases. Germline CDR1 is MNHEY and CDR2 is SVGEGT. There are 17 residues in the CDR3. After removal of 2 bases from V and 5 bases from J, the junction contained 11 bases not matched to a gene. The CDR3 protein is CASSYPSGGGFSETQYF. The CDR3 region has the DNA TGTGCCAGCAGTTACCCCAGCGGGGGGGGCTTCTCGGAGACCCAGTACTTC.

The CDR3 region is CASSLRSHITGSYGYTF. The CDR3 nucleotides are TGTGCCAGCAGTTTACGGTCCCACATCACGGGTAGCTATGGCTACACCTTC. This chain joins TRBV28 and TRBJ1-2; no firm D call. The V end lost 2 bases, the J end lost 4 bases, and 20 bases lay between the germline ends. Germline V lookup: CDR1 MDHEN, CDR2 SYDVKM. The length of the CDR3 is 17 residues.

The V and J genes are TRBV7-9 and TRBJ1-5; a weak D match, TRBD1 (5 bases). Trimming took off 3 bases at V and 7 bases at J, with 10 bases between the two ends. The CDR3 length is 13 residues. The germline V gene has CDR1 SEHNR and CDR2 FQNEAQ (reference sequence). CDR3 sequence (DNA): TGTGCCAGCAGCTTGACCAGGGACCAGCCCCAGCATTTT. Translation gives CASSLTRDQPQHF.

The chain combines TRBV7-9 with TRBJ1-2; no clear D. The CDR3 is 15 amino acids. Germline assignment: CDR1 SEHNR and CDR2 FQNEAQ (reference sequence). Deletions cut 2 bases from V and 4 bases from J, with 14 bases between. DNA of the CDR3: TGTGCCAGCAGCTTACCGGGCAACAACGTCTATGGCTACACCTTC. It is translated as CASSLPGNNVYGYTF.

The V call is TRBV7-6, the J call TRBJ1-3, with a possible D match to TRBD1 (5 bases). V dropped 5 bases and J dropped 1 base, with 12 bases sitting between them. The CDR3 runs to 15 residues. Germline CDR1 is SGHVS and CDR2 is FNYEAQ. The CDR3 region has the DNA TGTGCCAGCAGCCCAGGGACCTCTTCTGGAAACACCATATATTTT. Translation: CASSPGTSSGNTIYF.

The chain links TRBV4-1 to TRBJ1-2; D unresolved. Germline V CDR1 and CDR2: MGHRA, YSYEKL. This CDR3 contains 15 residues. V was clipped by 1 base and J by 3 bases, with 12 bases between them. CDR3 sequence reads: CASSQVPTEDYGYTF. CDR3 nucleotide sequence: TGCGCCAGCAGCCAAGTCCCCACGGAAGACTATGGCTACACCTTC.

The V call is TRBV4-3, the J call TRBJ1-1; unclear D gene. Germline assignment: CDR1 LGHNA and CDR2 YSLEER. This CDR3 contains 14 residues. V lost 0 bases to trimming and J lost 4 bases, with 9 bases between them. CDR3 region: CASSQDGSGTEAFF. CDR3 bases: TGCGCCAGCAGCCAAGATGGGAGCGGCACTGAAGCTTTCTTT.

V and J are TRBV7-7 and TRBJ1-4; 9 bases agree with TRBD1. Germline values: CDR1 SSHAT, CDR2 FNYEAQ (reference sequence). The CDR3 covers 18 residues. V gave up 3 bases and J gave up 5 bases; unmatched junction bases: 13. The CDR3 nucleotides read TGTGCCAGCAGCTTGGTCCCCGCCGGGACAGGGCGAAATGAAAAACTGTTTTTT. Its translation is CASSLVPAGTGRNEKLFF.

The chain carries TRBV5-3 and TRBJ2-1, with unresolved D. TRBV5-3 is reported as an ORF; its role is uncertain. The CDR3 loop spans 14 amino acids. V was shortened by 4 bases and J by 6 bases, with 14 bases between the two germline ends. The CDR3 bases are TGTGCCAGAAGCCATTATCTCTGGGGCAATGAGCAGTTCTTC. Protein: CARSHYLWGNEQFF.

The chain couples TRBV20-1 to TRBJ2-1; unclear D gene. V gave up 6 bases and J gave up 8 bases, with 11 bases separating them. Germline V lookup: CDR1 DFQATT, CDR2 SNEGSKA (reference sequence). This CDR3 contains 11 residues. CDR3 nucleotide sequence: TGCAGTGCCCCGGTGGTCGATGAGCAGTTCTTC. As protein: CSAPVVDEQFF.

The rearrangement links TRBV5-1 to TRBJ2-7, with a possible D match to TRBD1 (5 bases). This CDR3 is built from 13 residues. Germline CDR1 reads SGHRS; CDR2 reads YFSETQ. Trimming left V 0 bases short and J 4 bases short, with 8 bases between. The DNA of the CDR3 is TGCGCCAGCAGCTTGGGACAGAGGTACGAGCAGTACTTC. It is translated as CASSLGQRYEQYF.

V gene TRBV6-5 combines with J gene TRBJ1-6; the D is unclear. V was trimmed by 0 bases and J by 0 bases, leaving 3 bases between them. Germline CDR1 is MNHEY and CDR2 is SVGAGI. The CDR3 runs 15 residues. CDR3 bases: TGTGCCAGCAGTTACTCGAGCTCCTATAATTCACCCCTCCACTTT. As protein: CASSYSSSYNSPLHF.

V and J are TRBV5-1 and TRBJ2-7; 7 bases match TRBD2. The CDR3 has 16 amino acids. Germline lookup yields CDR1 SGHRS and CDR2 YFSETQ. Trimming cost V 0 bases and J 0 bases; bases outside gene matches: 6. The CDR3 region is CASSLVAGTTSYEQYF. CDR3 bases: TGCGCCAGCAGCTTGGTGGCAGGGACTACCTCCTACGAGCAGTACTTC.

J is TRBJ2-7 and V is TRBV18; 8 nucleotides agree with TRBD1. The trim removed 3 bases at V and 2 bases at J, leaving 3 bases unmatched. Germline V lookup: CDR1 KGHSH, CDR2 LQKENI. This CDR3 is 14 amino acids long. The CDR3 DNA reads as TGTGCCAGCTCACCGGGACAGGAAACCTACGAGCAGTACTTC. Translating gives CASSPGQETYEQYF.

This chain's CDR3 is CSTGGDYGYTF. The CDR3 region has the DNA TGCAGTACGGGGGGGGACTATGGCTACACCTTC. This chain uses TRBV20-1 with TRBJ1-2; D perhaps matches TRBD1 (5 bases). The V end lost 8 bases, the J end lost 3 bases, and 10 bases lay between the germline ends. The CDR3 runs to 11 residues. The V gene's germline CDR1 is DFQATT and CDR2 SNEGSKA (reference sequence).

The chain carries TRBV3-1 (or the pseudogene TRBV3-2) and TRBJ2-3, with TRBD2 matching 16 bases. Germline CDR1 LGHDT, CDR2 YNNKEL (reference sequence). The CDR3 covers 17 residues. V was pared by 3 bases and J by 5 bases, with 5 bases of the junction left unmatched. This CDR3 is CASSQGLAGGLGDTQYF. The CDR3 coding sequence is TGTGCCAGCAGCCAGGGACTAGCGGGGGGGCTGGGAGATACGCAGTATTTT.

The chain employs TRBV5-5 and TRBJ2-1, with TRBD1 matching 8 bases. The CDR3 runs to 15 residues. Looked up from germline, CDR1 is SGHKS and CDR2 is YYEKEE (reference sequence). The ends lost 6 bases at V and 5 bases at J; junction bases unmatched: 10. The CDR3: CASTLRQGIHNEQFF. The CDR3 coding sequence is TGTGCCAGCACCTTACGACAGGGGATTCACAATGAGCAGTTCTTC.

The V gene is TRBV5-4, the J gene TRBJ2-1; the D gene is possibly TRBD2 (6 bases). The CDR3 extends over 13 amino acids. Trimming shortened V by 4 bases and J by 9 bases, and 14 bases separated the two germline ends. Looked up from germline, CDR1 is SGHNT and CDR2 is YYREEE (reference sequence). CDR3 protein: CASSLPAGTEQFF. The CDR3 bases are TGTGCCAGCAGCCTCCCTGCGGGGACTGAGCAGTTCTTC.

The chain uses TRBV6-4 and TRBJ1-1; no firm D call. This CDR3 spans 15 amino acids. Germline loops: CDR1 MRHNA, CDR2 SNTAGT. The V gene lost 6 bases and the J gene lost 0 bases, with 14 bases spanning the gap. The CDR3 bases are TGTGCCAGCAGGCAAGAGGAGACAATGAACACTGAAGCTTTCTTT. Translation: CASRQEETMNTEAFF.

This chain connects TRBV7-2 to TRBJ1-2, with TRBD1 identical over 9 bases. Trimming took 5 bases from V and 6 from J; bases not matched to a gene: 16. The CDR3 totals 17 residues. CDR1 and CDR2 from the germline V gene are SGHTA and FQGNSA. The CDR3: CASSPTRYRGRVDGYTF. The CDR3 region has the DNA TGTGCCAGCAGCCCGACCCGATACAGGGGGCGCGTGGATGGCTACACCTTC. The variable domain in full, with the rest retrieved from reference TRBV7-2 and TRBJ1-2, is GAGVSQSPSNKVTEKGKDVELRCDPISGHTALYWYRQSLGQGLEFLIYFQGNSAPDKSGLPSDRFSAERTGGSVSTLTIQRTQQEDSAVYLCASSPTRYRGRVDGYTFGSGTRLTVV.

The CDR3 is CASSLEATQYF. CDR3 nucleotide sequence: TGTGCCAGCAGCTTGGAGGCGACCCAGTACTTC. The gene calls are TRBV5-4 and TRBJ2-5, with unresolved D. V lost 0 bases to trimming and J lost 7 bases, with 4 bases between them. This CDR3 has 11 amino acids. CDR1 and CDR2 from the germline V gene are SGHNT and YYREEE (reference sequence).

This chain connects TRBV7-9 to TRBJ2-7; D not resolved. V was clipped by 6 bases and J by 2 bases, with 14 bases between them. CDR1 and CDR2 from the germline V gene are SEHNR and FQNEAQ (reference sequence). The CDR3 totals 14 residues. The CDR3 protein is CASRKQLYPYEQYF. CDR3 nucleotides: TGTGCCAGCAGAAAACAACTATATCCCTACGAGCAGTACTTC.